This TCR beta chain stems from a study of T cell responses to AZD1222 COVID-19 vaccine. Study results and limitations: The donor group comprised mostly white British people and more females; the analysis possibly underestimated clonal diversity.

In regard to this clone: Antigen unknown.

This CDR3 comprises 14 residues. CDR1 is MNHEY and CDR2 is SVGAGI in the germline V gene. Trimming took 5 bases from V and 8 from J; bases not matched to a gene: 8. Sequencing was performed with immunoSEQ multiplex PCR; in TCRdb, only in-frame clones are kept and a portion is missing. Of some 66,000 clones in the sample, more than 75% are singletons; the top ten hold 17%. The specimen was peripheral blood, collected on day 0 of AZD1222 vaccination. This chain uses TRBV6-5 with TRBJ1-4, with 7 positions matching TRBD1. This clonotype was obtained from an adult in good health. The CDR3 region is CASSLQGRGEKLFF. CDR3 coding DNA: TGTGCCAGCAGTCTACAGGGGCGGGGGGAAAAACTGTTTTTT.